Presented here are 4 T cell receptor beta chains from one specimen sequenced in a study of read filtering for tumor transcriptome and immune sequencing (TCRdb year 2020). The run used an Illumina HiSeq 4000. TCR libraries were constructed from approximately 360 ng RNA using the Immunoverse kit, and molecular barcoded adaptors covering alpha/delta and beta/gamma chains were employed. TCRdb applied fastp at Q25 and MiXCR to the public reads, then kept only in-frame beta chains. Records with the same CDR3 protein are collapsed into one entry carrying the most frequent genes and DNA. The sample data list some 41,000 distinct CDR3 sequences, and over 10% of these were observed just once. Roughly 30% of the sample rests with the top ten. The sequenced sample consisted of a population of CD138-negative cells sorted from bone marrow. Per the publication, the cell subset or site label means: bone marrow mononuclear cells depleted of CD138+ plasma/myeloma cells by negative magnetic selection. The receptors here all came from a donor aged 40 or over with multiple myeloma.

Details on this clonotype: The CDR3 does not end in the conserved phenylalanine or tryptophan, so this is likely a read error. The chain has TRBV19 and TRBJ2-2, with D unresolved. V shed 3 bases and J shed 0 bases, with 5 bases lying between them. The CDR3 consists of 14 residues. CDR1 and CDR2 from the germline V gene are LNHDA and SQIVND (reference sequence). The CDR3 here is CASSMPPNTGELFP. The DNA for the CDR3 is TGTGCCAGTAGTATGCCACCGAACACCGGGGAGCTGTTTCCT.

This clonotype came up many times. This rearrangement joins TRBV13 to TRBJ2-3, with no clear D. Deletions cut 5 bases from V and 3 bases from J, with 9 bases between. Germline CDR1 PRHDT, CDR2 FYEKMQ (reference sequence). The CDR3 consists of 13 residues. CDR3 amino acids: CASSARRTDTQYF. CDR3 nucleotides: TGTGCCAGCAGCGCCCGTCGGACAGATACGCAGTATTTT.

This clonotype was recorded many times. The V gene is TRBV20-1, the J gene TRBJ2-3; D not certain. CDR3 length: 13 amino acids. Between the trimmed V and J ends, which lost 0 bases and 6 bases, there was a span of 10 bases. Germline V gene data show CDR1 as DFQATT and CDR2 as SNEGSKA (reference sequence). CDR3 amino acids: CSARDLTRDTQYF. The CDR3, as DNA: TGCAGTGCTAGAGATCTAACGCGGGATACGCAGTATTTT.

This chain uses TRBV24-1 with TRBJ1-1; no clear D. With 5 bases removed from V and 1 base from J, the gap between germline ends came to 4 bases. This CDR3 spans 12 amino acids. Germline CDR1 and CDR2: KGHDR and SFDVKD. The CDR3 nucleotides read TGTGCCACCAGTGCCAGGAACACTGAAGCTTTCTTT. It is translated as CATSARNTEAFF.